Presented here are 29 T cell receptor beta chains from one specimen sequenced in a study of OX40 agonist ivuxolimab in advanced cancers. Library preparation was by the immunoSEQ multiplex PCR assay. This is the immuneACCESS table as TCRdb keeps it, with only in-frame sequences that have V and J called. A part of the clones is gone; compared with another copy, unresolved V genes explain less than half, and the rest is unexplained. The sample table shows 25,000 to 30,000 clones, and roughly 85% are seen once. The ten largest clones take up around 10% of the sample. The starting material was CD4+ or CD8+ T cells sorted from blood, obtained in a trial of the OX40 agonist ivuxolimab. Receptors originate from an adult with an advanced solid tumor such as melanoma, head and neck, liver or kidney cancer.

J is TRBJ2-1 and V is TRBV7-8; TRBD1 agrees at 8 bases. The CDR3 length is 17 residues. Germline V gene lookup returns CDR1 SGHVS and CDR2 FQNEAQ. The V and J ends lost 0 bases and 4 bases, in that order; junction bases with no gene match: 8. The CDR3 DNA is TGTGCCAGCAGCTTAGCTCCGGGACAGGAGATTTACAATGAGCAGTTCTTC. Translation gives CASSLAPGQEIYNEQFF.

The chain couples TRBV5-6 to TRBJ2-5; weak D call: TRBD1 (5 bases). Germline values: CDR1 SGHDT, CDR2 YYEEEE. The ends were cut back, 2 bases at V and 3 bases at J, with 8 bases in the middle. CDR3 length: 13 amino acids. CDR3 nucleotide sequence: TGTGCCAGCAGCTTCGACAGAAAAGAGACCCAGTACTTC. Residues: CASSFDRKETQYF.

This chain links TRBV4-2 with TRBJ2-7, with D tentatively TRBD1 or TRBD2 (5 bases each). The CDR3 spans 18 residues. Germline CDR1 and CDR2: LGHNA and YNFKEQ. V was cut by 6 bases and J by 4 bases, with 28 bases left in between. The CDR3 coding sequence is TGTGCCAGCAGTCAGGCCACTAATCCAGGGACGGCGCAGTACGAGCAGTACTTC. It translates to CASSQATNPGTAQYEQYF.

The V call is TRBV21-1, the J call TRBJ2-7. TRBV21-1 is listed as a pseudogene. This CDR3 is built from 13 residues. The CDR3 nucleotides read TGTGCCAGCAGCAATCTTAGTTGGATCGAGCAGTACTTC. Translation gives CASSNLSWIEQYF.

The chain links TRBV29-1 to TRBJ2-7, with D perhaps TRBD2 (5 bases). The ends were cut back, 6 bases at V and 4 bases at J, with 16 bases in the middle. CDR3 length: 13 residues. CDR1 is SQVTM, CDR2 ANQGSEA, per germline. In DNA form, the CDR3 reads TGCAGCGTGGGGTGGGGTGAGGGTTACGAGCAGTACTTC. This translates into CSVGWGEGYEQYF.

The CDR3 spells CASSQEQGSGANVLTF. The CDR3 nucleotides are TGCGCCAGCAGCCAAGAACAGGGCTCTGGGGCCAACGTCCTGACTTTC. The V gene is TRBV4-3, the J gene TRBJ2-6; a weak D match, TRBD1 (6 bases). V was clipped by 0 bases and J by 0 bases, with 6 bases between them. Germline V lookup: CDR1 LGHNA, CDR2 YSLEER. CDR3 length: 16 residues.

The chain combines TRBV13 with TRBJ2-5; 10 bases are a match to TRBD1. Germline CDR1 reads PRHDT; CDR2 reads FYEKMQ (reference sequence). The V and J ends lost 5 bases and 5 bases, in that order; junction bases with no gene match: 14. The CDR3 has 17 residues. For the CDR3, the DNA is TGTGCCAGCAGCCACTGGGGGACAGGGGAGTTCCGGGAGACCCAGTACTTC. This gives the protein CASSHWGTGEFRETQYF.

This rearrangement joins TRBV6-5 to TRBJ1-2; the D gene is possibly TRBD1 (5 bases). The V gene lost 0 bases and the J gene lost 7 bases, with 9 bases spanning the gap. Germline V lookup: CDR1 MNHEY, CDR2 SVGAGI. The CDR3 consists of 13 residues. CDR3 sequence (DNA): TGTGCCAGCAGTTACTCTAATCAGGGTGGCTACACCTTC. The encoded protein is CASSYSNQGGYTF.

The rearrangement joins TRBV14 to TRBJ1-1; weak D call: TRBD1 (5 bases). V dropped 0 bases and J dropped 7 bases, with 18 bases sitting between them. Looked up from germline, CDR1 is SGHDN and CDR2 is FVKESK. The CDR3 spans 16 residues. The CDR3 coding sequence is TGTGCCAGCAGCCAAGATCGGGGCAGGAGGGCTATTGAAGCTTTCTTT. It encodes CASSQDRGRRAIEAFF.

V is TRBV9 and J is TRBJ2-7, with a possible D match to TRBD1 (6 bases). The CDR3 is 12 amino acids. Trimming took off 4 bases at V and 4 bases at J, with 9 bases between the two ends. CDR1 SGDLS and CDR2 YYNGEE come from the germline V gene. The CDR3 loop reads CASSNQGYEQYF. The CDR3 DNA is TGTGCCAGCAGCAACCAGGGGTACGAGCAGTACTTC.

The gene calls are TRBV6-6 and TRBJ1-2, with a possible D match to TRBD1 (5 bases). The CDR3 length is 14 residues. CDR1 and CDR2 (germline): MNHNY, SVGAGI (reference sequence). With 6 bases removed from V and 2 bases from J, the gap between germline ends came to 13 bases. The DNA of the CDR3 is TGTGCCAGCAGACCAGGGCGAGGAAACTATGGCTACACCTTC. Its translation is CASRPGRGNYGYTF.

J is TRBJ2-5 and V is TRBV28, with 11 nucleotides matching TRBD1. Trimming removed 8 bases from V and 2 bases from J; junction bases left unmatched: 7. Germline V gives CDR1 MDHEN, CDR2 SYDVKM. The CDR3 is 15 residues long. The CDR3 region is CASSGDRGLQETQYF. The CDR3 nucleotides read TGTGCCAGCTCTGGGGACAGGGGGTTGCAAGAGACCCAGTACTTC.

The chain employs TRBV19 and TRBJ1-3; D is unresolved. The V and J ends lost 3 bases and 1 base respectively, with 10 bases between them. Germline V gives CDR1 LNHDA, CDR2 SQIVND (reference sequence). The CDR3 is 15 residues long. The CDR3 spells CASSIVMSSGNTIYF. In DNA, the CDR3 is TGTGCCAGTAGTATTGTTATGTCTTCTGGAAACACCATATATTTT.

The V call is TRBV7-9, the J call TRBJ1-5; D may be TRBD1 (6 bases). Germline V gene lookup returns CDR1 SEHNR and CDR2 FQNEAQ (reference sequence). Deletions cut 0 bases from V and 0 bases from J, with 12 bases between. The CDR3 is 17 amino acids. The CDR3 reads CASSLARTAVSNQPQHF. DNA for the CDR3: TGTGCCAGCAGCTTAGCGCGGACAGCGGTTAGCAATCAGCCCCAGCATTTT.

The chain employs TRBV9 and TRBJ1-6; D unresolved. The germline V and J ends were trimmed by 6 bases and 10 bases, with 20 bases remaining between them. This CDR3 region has 15 residues. The germline V gene has CDR1 SGDLS and CDR2 YYNGEE. The CDR3: CASKQSPSLDSPLHF. The CDR3, as DNA: TGTGCCAGCAAGCAGAGCCCCTCTTTAGACTCACCCCTCCACTTT.

V is TRBV12-5 and J is TRBJ2-7; D possibly corresponds to TRBD1 (6 bases). CDR3 length: 13 residues. Trimming took off 3 bases at V and 6 bases at J, with 12 bases between the two ends. Germline lookup yields CDR1 LGHNT and CDR2 FRNRAP. The CDR3 sequence is CASGFSTGFEQYF. The DNA of the CDR3 is TGTGCTAGTGGTTTCTCCACAGGGTTCGAGCAGTACTTC.

This sequence joins TRBV6-5 and TRBJ2-7; tentatively, D is TRBD1 (5 bases). Germline V gives CDR1 MNHEY, CDR2 SVGAGI. Trimming took off 0 bases at V and 2 bases at J, with 8 bases between the two ends. The CDR3 spans 14 residues. CDR3 sequence: CASSYSGRAYEQYF. In DNA, the CDR3 is TGTGCCAGCAGTTACTCGGGCAGGGCCTACGAGCAGTACTTC.

The chain couples TRBV19 to TRBJ2-7, with 8 bases fitting TRBD1. The CDR3 has 14 amino acids. Germline trimming cut 3 bases from V and 5 bases from J; bases unmatched to any gene: 6. The V gene's germline CDR1 is LNHDA and CDR2 SQIVND (reference sequence). CDR3 sequence (DNA): TGTGCCAGTAGTATCGGACAGGGCGTGCACGAGCAGTACTTC. Amino acid sequence: CASSIGQGVHEQYF.

In this sample, this clone turned up once. The CDR3 here is CASSYSSVNEQFF. Written as DNA, the CDR3 is TGTGCCAGCAGTTACTCGTCAGTCAATGAGCAGTTCTTC. The chain is built from TRBV6-5 and TRBJ2-1; D unclear. CDR1 and CDR2 from the germline V gene are MNHEY and SVGAGI. Trimming removed 0 bases from V and 6 bases from J, with 6 bases in between. The length of the CDR3 is 13 residues.

This clone was observed once. The chain couples TRBV27 to TRBJ2-3; D may be TRBD2 (6 bases). Germline CDR1 and CDR2: MNHEY and SMNVEV (reference sequence). CDR3 length: 15 amino acids. V lost 3 bases and J lost 3, with 13 bases in between. The CDR3 DNA reads as TGTGCCAGCAGTTTTCTGGGCGGGGTTACAGATACGCAGTATTTT. It yields the protein CASSFLGGVTDTQYF.

This clone has a handful of counts. The chain joins TRBV5-8 to TRBJ2-7, with D possibly TRBD2 on 5 matching bases. Germline CDR1 and CDR2: SGHTS and YDEGEE. The CDR3 runs to 12 residues. Between the trimmed V and J ends, which lost 2 bases and 3 bases, there was a span of 6 bases. CDR3 sequence (DNA): TGTGCCAGCAGCTTCCGGGGCTACGAGCAGTACTTC. Its translation: CASSFRGYEQYF.

The rearrangement links TRBV6-5 to TRBJ2-1, with D tentatively TRBD1 or TRBD2 (5 bases each). This CDR3 comprises 16 residues. The V and J ends lost 0 bases and 0 bases respectively, with 9 bases between them. Per the germline V gene, CDR1 is MNHEY and CDR2 is SVGAGI. CDR3 region: CASSYSGTSSYNEQFF. CDR3 coding DNA: TGTGCCAGCAGTTACTCGGGGACGAGCTCCTACAATGAGCAGTTCTTC.

The V and J genes are TRBV5-6 and TRBJ2-1, with D hard to call. The V end was cut by 4 bases, the J end by 2 bases, with 16 bases between. This CDR3 is 16 amino acids long. Germline loops: CDR1 SGHDT, CDR2 YYEEEE. This chain's CDR3 is CASSPSQGIPYNEQFF. CDR3 sequence (DNA): TGTGCCAGCAGCCCGTCTCAAGGCATCCCCTACAATGAGCAGTTCTTC.

The J gene is TRBJ2-1, the V gene TRBV5-5; D might be TRBD1 (6 bases). Germline lookup yields CDR1 SGHKS and CDR2 YYEKEE (reference sequence). The CDR3 covers 15 residues. Trimming stripped 1 base from V and 12 bases from J, with 20 bases between. As DNA, the CDR3 is TGTGCCAGCAGCTTGATGGTGGGGGCACTCGGTGTGCAGTTCTTC. It encodes CASSLMVGALGVQFF.

This clone occurred a few times. The genes are TRBV5-4 and TRBJ1-1; D perhaps matches TRBD1 (5 bases). The CDR3 sequence is 13 residues long. CDR1 and CDR2 (germline): SGHNT, YYREEE (reference sequence). With 2 bases removed from V and 5 bases from J, the gap between germline ends came to 10 bases. The CDR3 DNA sequence: TGTGCCAGCAGCTTCGGGGGGGGGACTGAAGCTTTCTTT. Translated, it gives CASSFGGGTEAFF.

The genes are TRBV7-2 and TRBJ1-3; no clear D gene. Germline CDR1 reads SGHTA; CDR2 reads FQGNSA. The length of the CDR3 is 18 residues. Trimming pared 5 bases from V and 0 bases from J, leaving 20 bases between. The CDR3 region is CASSQNLILDPSGNTIYF. CDR3 in DNA: TGTGCCAGCAGCCAAAATTTAATACTGGATCCCTCTGGAAACACCATATATTTT.

The CDR3 loop is CASGVRGTGELFF. In nucleotides, the CDR3 is TGTGCCAGCGGCGTCCGGGGAACCGGGGAGCTGTTTTTT. The rearrangement links TRBV5-8 to TRBJ2-2; tentative D call: TRBD2 (5 bases). Trimming left V 7 bases short and J 5 bases short, with 12 bases between. Germline V CDR1 and CDR2: SGHTS, YDEGEE. This CDR3 contains 13 residues.

The V call is TRBV6-1, the J call TRBJ1-3; the match to TRBD1 covers 7 bases. The V gene's germline CDR1 is MNHNS and CDR2 SASEGT. V shed 8 bases, J shed 0 bases, and the junction held 4 bases outside the gene matches. The CDR3 is 14 amino acids. The CDR3 sequence: CASDRAISGNTIYF. In DNA, the CDR3 is TGTGCCAGCGACAGGGCAATCTCTGGAAACACCATATATTTT.

This chain uses TRBV15 with TRBJ2-6; 10 nucleotides align to TRBD1. The germline V gene has CDR1 LNHNV and CDR2 YYDKDF (reference sequence). CDR3 length: 20 residues. The trim removed 3 bases at V and 3 bases at J, leaving 14 bases unmatched. CDR3 coding DNA: TGTGCCACCAGCAGGACGTTATACGGGACAGGGGTAGGTGGGGCCAACGTCCTGACTTTC. Translation: CATSRTLYGTGVGGANVLTF.